Listed below are T cell receptor beta chains from one sample, sequenced in a study of cytomegalovirus exposure and HLA in healthy donors. TCRdb keeps only in-frame clones here, not all; method: immunoSEQ multiplex PCR. The sample includes 100,000 to 150,000 clones, 73% seen only once; the top ten take approximately 4.1%. The sample taken for sequencing was PBMCs. The receptors come from a woman aged 40 to 50 in good health and CMV-seronegative. Both conserved end residues are part of each CDR3. The D gene is left open where the match is weak. Only some rows state a clone size, as once, few, many or a class for expanded clones.

V	J	size	D	CDR3	DNA
TRBV7-9	TRBJ1-1	-	TRBD1	CASMPGTGGDTEAFF	TGTGCCAGCATGCCCGGGACAGGGGGAGACACTGAAGCTTTCTTT
TRBV5-1	TRBJ2-7	-	TRBD1	CASSVDRVEQYF	TGCGCCAGCAGCGTGGACAGGGTCGAGCAGTACTTC
TRBV2	TRBJ2-3	-	TRBD2	CASSAGRGGTDTQYF	TGTGCCAGCAGTGCTGGACGGGGGGGCACAGATACGCAGTATTTT
TRBV6-1	TRBJ2-7	-	TRBD2	CASSEGLAGEQYF	TGTGCCAGCAGTGAAGGGTTAGCGGGCGAGCAGTACTTC
TRBV4-1	TRBJ1-6	-	-	CASSQDPAVRGNSPLHF	TGCGCCAGCAGCCAAGATCCAGCCGTCAGGGGTAATTCACCCCTCCACTTT
TRBV4-2	TRBJ2-2	-	-	CASSPRPGEPETGELFF	TGTGCCAGCAGCCCCCGACCGGGGGAGCCCGAAACCGGGGAGCTGTTTTTT
TRBV5-5	TRBJ2-7	few	TRBD1	CASSLRQGAHEQYF	TGTGCCAGCAGCTTGCGGCAGGGGGCACACGAGCAGTACTTC
TRBV28	TRBJ1-5	-	-	CASSLPSDSNQPQHF	TGTGCCAGCAGCCTCCCGAGCGATAGCAATCAGCCCCAGCATTTT
TRBV7-3	TRBJ1-6	once	-	CASSLTRGSLHF	TGTGCCAGCAGTTTAACCCGGGGAAGCTTACACTTT
TRBV28	TRBJ2-1	-	-	CASGRQAHEQFF	TGTGCCAGCGGGAGACAGGCCCATGAGCAGTTCTTC
TRBV9	TRBJ1-6	-	TRBD1	CASSVGAGGSYNSPLHF	TGTGCCAGCAGCGTAGGGGCAGGGGGCTCCTATAATTCACCCCTCCACTTT
TRBV18	TRBJ2-7	-	TRBD2	CASSPPAGGTSYEQYF	TGTGCCAGCTCACCACCGGCGGGAGGGACTTCCTACGAGCAGTACTTC
TRBV7-8	TRBJ2-3	-	-	CASSSDTYTDTQYF	TGTGCCAGCAGCTCGGACACCTACACAGATACGCAGTATTTT
TRBV11-3	TRBJ2-1	-	TRBD2	CASSPLAGARYNEQFF	TGTGCCAGCAGCCCTTTAGCGGGAGCGCGGTACAATGAGCAGTTCTTC
TRBV5-1	TRBJ2-7	-	-	CASSRPDREQYF	TGCGCCAGCAGCCGACCAGACAGGGAGCAGTACTTC
TRBV25-1	TRBJ1-6	-	-	CASSDKQGYNSPLHF	TGTGCCAGCAGTGATAAGCAGGGGTATAATTCACCCCTCCACTTT
TRBV7-9	TRBJ2-6	-	TRBD1	CASSPGTGGAGANVLTF	TGTGCCAGCAGCCCAGGGACAGGGGGGGCTGGGGCCAACGTCCTGACTTTC